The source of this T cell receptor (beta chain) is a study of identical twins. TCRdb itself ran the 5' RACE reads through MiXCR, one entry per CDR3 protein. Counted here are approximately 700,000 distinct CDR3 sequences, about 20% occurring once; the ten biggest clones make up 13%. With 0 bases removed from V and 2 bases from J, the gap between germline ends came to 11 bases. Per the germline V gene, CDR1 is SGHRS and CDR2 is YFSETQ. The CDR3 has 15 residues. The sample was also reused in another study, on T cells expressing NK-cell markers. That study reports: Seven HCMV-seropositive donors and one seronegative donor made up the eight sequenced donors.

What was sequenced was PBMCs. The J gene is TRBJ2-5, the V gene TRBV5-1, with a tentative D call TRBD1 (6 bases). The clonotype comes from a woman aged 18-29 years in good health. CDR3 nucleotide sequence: TGCGCCAGCAGCTTGGGAGACAGGTTACAAGAGACCCAGTACTTC. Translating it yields CASSLGDRLQETQYF.